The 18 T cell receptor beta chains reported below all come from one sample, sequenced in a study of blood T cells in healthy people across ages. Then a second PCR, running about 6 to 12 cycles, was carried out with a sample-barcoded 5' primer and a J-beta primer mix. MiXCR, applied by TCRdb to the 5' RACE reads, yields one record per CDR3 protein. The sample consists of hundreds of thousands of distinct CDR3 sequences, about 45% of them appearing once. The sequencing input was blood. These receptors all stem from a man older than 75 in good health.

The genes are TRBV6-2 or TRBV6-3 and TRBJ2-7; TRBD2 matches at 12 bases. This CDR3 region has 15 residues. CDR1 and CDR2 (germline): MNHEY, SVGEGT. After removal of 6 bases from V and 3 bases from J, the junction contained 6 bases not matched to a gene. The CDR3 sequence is CASRRTSGMGYEQYF. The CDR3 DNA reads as TGTGCCAGCAGGAGGACTAGCGGGATGGGCTACGAGCAGTACTTC.

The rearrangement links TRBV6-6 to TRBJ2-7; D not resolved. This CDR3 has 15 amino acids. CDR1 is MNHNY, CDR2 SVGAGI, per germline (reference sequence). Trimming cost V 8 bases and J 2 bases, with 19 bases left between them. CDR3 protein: CASVPEGSLTYEQYF. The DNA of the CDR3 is TGTGCCAGCGTACCGGAAGGATCACTTACCTACGAGCAGTACTTC.

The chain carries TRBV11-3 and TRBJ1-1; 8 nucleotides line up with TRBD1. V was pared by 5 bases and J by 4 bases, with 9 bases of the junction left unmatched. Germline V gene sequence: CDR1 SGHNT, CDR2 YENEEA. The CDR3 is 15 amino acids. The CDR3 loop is CASSTLRGRSTEAFF. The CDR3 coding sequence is TGTGCCAGCAGCACGCTCAGGGGGCGCAGCACTGAAGCTTTCTTT.

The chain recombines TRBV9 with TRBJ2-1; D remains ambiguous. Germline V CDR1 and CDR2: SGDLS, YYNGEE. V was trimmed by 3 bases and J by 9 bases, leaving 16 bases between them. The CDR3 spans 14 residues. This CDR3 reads CASSAGGRSAEQFF. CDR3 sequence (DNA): TGTGCCAGCAGCGCGGGTGGACGATCGGCTGAGCAGTTCTTC.

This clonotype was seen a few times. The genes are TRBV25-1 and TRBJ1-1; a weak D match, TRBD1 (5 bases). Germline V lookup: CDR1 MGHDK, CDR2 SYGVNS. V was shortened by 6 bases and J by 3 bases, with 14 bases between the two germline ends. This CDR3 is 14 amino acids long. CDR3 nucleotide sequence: TGTGCCAGCAGAGGGAGGGTAGGGGACACTGAAGCTTTCTTT. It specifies CASRGRVGDTEAFF.

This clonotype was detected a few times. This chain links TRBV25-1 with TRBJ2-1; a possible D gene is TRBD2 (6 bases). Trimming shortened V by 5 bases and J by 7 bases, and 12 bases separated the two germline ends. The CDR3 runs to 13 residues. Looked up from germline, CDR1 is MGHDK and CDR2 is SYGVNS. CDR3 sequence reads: CASSRRERNEQFF. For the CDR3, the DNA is TGTGCCAGCAGTCGGCGGGAAAGGAATGAGCAGTTCTTC.

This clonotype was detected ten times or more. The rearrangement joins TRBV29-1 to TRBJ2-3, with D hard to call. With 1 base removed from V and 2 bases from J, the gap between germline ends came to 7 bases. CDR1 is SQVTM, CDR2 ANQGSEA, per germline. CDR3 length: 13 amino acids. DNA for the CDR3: TGCAGCGTTGAAGGCTCCTTCACAGATACGCAGTATTTT. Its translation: CSVEGSFTDTQYF.

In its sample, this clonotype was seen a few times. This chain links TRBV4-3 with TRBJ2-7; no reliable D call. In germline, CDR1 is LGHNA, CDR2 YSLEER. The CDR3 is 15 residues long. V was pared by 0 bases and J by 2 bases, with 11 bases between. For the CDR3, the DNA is TGCGCCAGCAGCCAAGATAACACCTACCCCTACGAGCAGTACTTC. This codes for CASSQDNTYPYEQYF.

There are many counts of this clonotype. CDR3 protein: CASSLGGFEAEQYF. CDR3 coding DNA: TGCGCCAGCAGCTTGGGAGGGTTCGAAGCCGAGCAGTACTTC. The rearrangement joins TRBV5-1 to TRBJ2-7, with D perhaps matching TRBD2 (5 bases). The V end lost 0 bases, the J end lost 6 bases, and 13 bases lay between the germline ends. Germline CDR1 is SGHRS and CDR2 is YFSETQ. CDR3 size: 14 residues.

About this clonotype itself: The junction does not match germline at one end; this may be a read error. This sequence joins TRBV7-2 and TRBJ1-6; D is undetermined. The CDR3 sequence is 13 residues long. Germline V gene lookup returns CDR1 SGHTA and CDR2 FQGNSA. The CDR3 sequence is CASSLPQNSPLHF. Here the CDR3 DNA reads TGTGCCAGCAGCTTACCCCAGAATTCGCCCCTCCACTTT. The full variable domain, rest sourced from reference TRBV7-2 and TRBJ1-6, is GAGVSQSPSNKVTEKGKDVELRCDPISGHTALYWYRQSLGQGLEFLIYFQGNSAPDKSGLPSDRFSAERTGGSVSTLTIQRTQQEDSAVYLCASSLPQNSPLHFGNGTRLTVT.

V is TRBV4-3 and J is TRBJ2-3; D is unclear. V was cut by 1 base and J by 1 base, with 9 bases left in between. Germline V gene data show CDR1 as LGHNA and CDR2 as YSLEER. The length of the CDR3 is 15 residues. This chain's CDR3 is CASSQVDDGTDTQYF. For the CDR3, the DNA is TGCGCCAGCAGCCAAGTAGACGACGGCACAGATACGCAGTATTTT.

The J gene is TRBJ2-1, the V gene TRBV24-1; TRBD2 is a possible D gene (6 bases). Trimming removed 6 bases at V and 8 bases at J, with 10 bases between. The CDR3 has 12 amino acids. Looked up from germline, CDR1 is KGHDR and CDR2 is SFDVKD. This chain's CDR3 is CATSSTRYEQFF. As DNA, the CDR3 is TGTGCCACCAGTTCGACTAGGTATGAGCAGTTCTTC.

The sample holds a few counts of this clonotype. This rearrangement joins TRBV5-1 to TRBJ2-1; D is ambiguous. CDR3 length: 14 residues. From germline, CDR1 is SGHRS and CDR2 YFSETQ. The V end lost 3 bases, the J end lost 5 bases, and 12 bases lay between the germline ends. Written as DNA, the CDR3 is TGCGCCAGCAGCTCACACCGAGGCCACAATGAGCAGTTCTTC. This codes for CASSSHRGHNEQFF.

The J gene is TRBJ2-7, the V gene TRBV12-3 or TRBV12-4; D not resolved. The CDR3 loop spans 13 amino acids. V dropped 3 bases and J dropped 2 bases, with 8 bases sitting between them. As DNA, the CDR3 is TGTGCCAGCAGTTTTCTACAGACCTACGAGCAGTACTTC. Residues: CASSFLQTYEQYF.

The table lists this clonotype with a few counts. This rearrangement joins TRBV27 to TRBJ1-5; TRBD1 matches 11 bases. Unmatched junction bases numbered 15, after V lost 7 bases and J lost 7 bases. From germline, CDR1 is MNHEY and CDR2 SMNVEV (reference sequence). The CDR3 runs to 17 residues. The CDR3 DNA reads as TGTGCCAGCACCTCACTCACCGGACAGGGGGCCGGACAGCCCCAGCATTTT. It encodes CASTSLTGQGAGQPQHF.

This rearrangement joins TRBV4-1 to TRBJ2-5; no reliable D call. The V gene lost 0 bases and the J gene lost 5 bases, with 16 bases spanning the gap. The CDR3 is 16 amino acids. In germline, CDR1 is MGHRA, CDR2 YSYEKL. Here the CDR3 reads CASSQESGSPGETQYF. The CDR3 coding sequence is TGCGCCAGCAGCCAAGAGAGTGGCAGTCCTGGCGAGACCCAGTACTTC.

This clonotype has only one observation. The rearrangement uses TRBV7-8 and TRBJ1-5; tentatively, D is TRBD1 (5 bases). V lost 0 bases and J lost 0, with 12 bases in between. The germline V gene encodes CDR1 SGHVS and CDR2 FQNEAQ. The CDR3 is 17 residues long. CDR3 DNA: TGTGCCAGCAGCTTAGCCCCGGGACTGTATAGCAATCAGCCCCAGCATTTT. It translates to CASSLAPGLYSNQPQHF.

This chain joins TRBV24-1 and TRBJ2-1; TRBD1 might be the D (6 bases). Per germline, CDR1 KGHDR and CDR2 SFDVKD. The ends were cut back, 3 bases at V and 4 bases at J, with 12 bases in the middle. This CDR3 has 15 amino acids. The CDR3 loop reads CATSDLGQPYNEQFF. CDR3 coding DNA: TGTGCCACCAGTGATCTCGGACAGCCGTACAATGAGCAGTTCTTC.